Listed below are T cell receptor beta chains from one sample, sequenced in a study of cytomegalovirus exposure and HLA in healthy donors. Method: immunoSEQ multiplex PCR; TCRdb's copy keeps in-frame clones and lacks some. The sample has 150,000 to 200,000 clones, around 75% seen once; the top ten hold about 3.1%. Sequenced material: PBMCs. The receptor set was obtained from a male donor in good health and CMV-seronegative. Both conserved end residues are part of each CDR3.

v_call: TRBV30; cdr3_length: 18; cdr3_aa: CAWREGGQKVSYNSPLHF
v_call: TRBV5-6; cdr3_length: 15; cdr3_aa: CASSNDRAPTDTQYF
v_call: TRBV7-9; cdr3_length: 18; cdr3_aa: CASSLLGGTSGRSYEQYF
v_call: TRBV5-1; cdr3_length: 16; cdr3_aa: CASSFGVAGETYEQYF
v_call: TRBV30; cdr3_length: 15; cdr3_aa: CAWSGPGLYRNTIYF
v_call: TRBV4-1; cdr3_length: 18; cdr3_aa: CASSQDLSRDATNEKLFF
v_call: TRBV7-9; cdr3_length: 15; cdr3_aa: CASSLEGRGLYGYTF
v_call: TRBV5-1; cdr3_length: 14; cdr3_aa: CASSLTPGSYEQYF
v_call: TRBV2; cdr3_length: 13; cdr3_aa: CASSGFRDYGYTF
v_call: TRBV29-1; cdr3_length: 13; cdr3_aa: CSVAGGGNYGYTF
v_call: TRBV5-4; cdr3_length: 14; cdr3_aa: CASSSLTERWGYTF
v_call: TRBV14; cdr3_length: 13; cdr3_aa: CASSQGRIYEQYF
v_call: TRBV27; cdr3_length: 16; cdr3_aa: CASSRLAGGRGNEQFF
v_call: TRBV7-2; cdr3_length: 13; cdr3_aa: CASSLARSQTQYF
v_call: TRBV6-1; cdr3_length: 13; cdr3_aa: CASRRTGGDEQFF
v_call: TRBV27; cdr3_length: 17; cdr3_aa: CASIGTGEAGRRETQYF
v_call: TRBV18; cdr3_length: 12; cdr3_aa: CASSPVEWGYTF